This T cell receptor (beta chain) was captured by sequencing in a study of blood T cell repertoires in COVID-19. Generated by immunoSEQ multiplex PCR, the TCRdb table keeps only in-frame clones and is missing some. The sample carries about 240,000 clones, about 89% recorded once. The germline CDR1 and CDR2 sequences are MNHNS and SASEGT. The CDR3 length is 18 residues. Trimming cost V 3 bases and J 3 bases; bases outside gene matches: 13. The V gene is TRBV6-1, the J gene TRBJ1-1, with TRBD1 identical over 10 bases. The specimen sequenced was PBMCs or T cells enriched from blood (not recorded which). The receptor's source is a man aged 40-49 years who had recovered from COVID-19. In DNA form, the CDR3 reads TGTGCCAGCAGTGAGGGGACAGGGGATTTGAGTATATACACTGAAGCTTTCTTT. The encoded protein is CASSEGTGDLSIYTEAFF.